This paragraph covers one T cell receptor (beta chain) sequence. Its binding antigen is unknown. The sample holds no much larger clone one base away, and base qualities are not on file. The sample is drawn from a study of cytomegalovirus exposure and HLA in healthy donors (dated by TCRdb to about 2017). Regarding the research as a whole: According to an earlier analysis of 450 to 650 of the donors, roughly 180 million T cells yielded over 90 million unique TCR beta sequences and less than 300 Gb of sequence data. A later genetic analysis used genome-wide SNP genotypes for about 55% of the 666 donors, treating that subset as a discovery cohort. Five DR-DQ haplotypes were handled as single units for association and clustering, since linkage in the cohort was strong. In addition to the first cohort of 650 to 800 subjects, a separate validation cohort of some 120 different subjects was used. On average, roughly 250,000 unique TCR beta nucleotide sequences were sequenced per donor among 350 to 400 genotyped donors of the cohort, with roughly 19% of those sequences being non-productive. The later analysis used no new phenotypic data to find candidate immune exposures, relying instead on TCR beta sequences and their occurrence across donors. About 300 gigabases of sequencing data and 80 million or so unique TCR sequences were included in an early release covering around 650 HLA-typed donors. The study profiled the T cell repertoires of hundreds of subjects by immunosequencing and related them to cytomegalovirus serostatus. To study patterns of TCR occurrence, a later analysis re-analyzed previously published TCR beta repertoires from around 670 donors and added high-resolution HLA genotyping. Donor age, sex, ethnicity and CMV serostatus were compiled alongside the repertoire data. The genetic ancestry cluster associated with self-reported Caucasian donors included 81% of the 350 to 500 genotyped donors. The study was designed to test whether signatures of past pathogen exposure could be identified by cataloging public T cell receptors. In an earlier analysis of 587 of the donors, high-throughput TCR beta sequencing was used to judge whether each TCR beta V gene segment behaved as functional or pseudogenic. To predict cytomegalovirus infection status, the study combined high-throughput TCR immunosequencing, statistical association of individual TCRs with disease status, and machine learning. The number of typed donors differed by locus: about 629-630 for A, B, C, DRB1 and DQB1; some 500 for DQA1; approximately 600 for DPA1; and roughly 470 for DPB1. Every discovery cohort repertoire had been produced on one sequencing platform. HLA typing included class I and class II loci at four-digit resolution. What the research found in general, with its limitations: Roughly uniform sequencing depth across donors was assumed in presence/absence analyses, although this assumption may not hold. Correlated functional status among segregating V segments might reflect linkage disequilibrium, but an unknown experimental factor could not be ruled out. Because counts were too low, about 15 rarely observed V segments, including chromosome 9 orphons, were left out of the earlier analysis of some 640 of the donors. A cluster of highly shared sequence variants was judged likely to be a technical artifact of the sequencing pipeline. Compared with the approximately 710-donor mean, donors in an Asian-associated ancestry cluster had fewer N-insertions in productive TCRs, according to a later genetic analysis. A few of the identified cytomegalovirus-associated TCR beta chains were confirmed in vitro to be specific for cytomegalovirus antigens. According to a later analysis, parvovirus B19, influenza, CMV and Epstein-Barr virus appeared linked to several top co-occurrence clusters. A later analysis found that HLA-associated TCR beta chains were more clonally expanded and had lower generation probabilities than equally common non-associated chains. Immune exposure information for the cohort was limited to CMV serostatus. The authors suggested that the approach could potentially be generalized to other disease states and immunological phenotypes. Most TCR sequences were seen in very few donors, while some public TCRs were found in many individuals. HLA typing was unavailable for some donors at each locus, so association tests used only the typed subset. Most CMV-associated TCR beta chains appeared to be HLA-restricted in a later analysis, and the HLA associations seemed to be driven largely by CMV exposure. A later analysis found that TCR association rates varied across HLA loci, with DRB1 alleles showing the most associated TCRs and HLA-C alleles the fewest. A total of about 150 TCR beta chains were listed by the study as associated with cytomegalovirus. Assigning TCR associations to individual alleles was difficult when HLA alleles, especially DR and DQ, strongly co-occurred. The cohort was sequenced for TCR beta chains only, and without alpha or paired-chain data the features that could be detected were limited. In an earlier analysis of 587 of the donors, most TCR beta V segments appeared in productive rearrangements about 90% or about 30% of the time, broadly matching IMGT annotations. V-gene and J-gene trimming of TCR beta chains was associated with a missense DCLRE1C variant in a later genetic analysis, and the association was replicated in an independent cohort. A later analysis associated about 18,000 TCR beta sequences with specific HLA alleles at a false discovery rate of 0.05. In both the original and validation cohorts, the classifier was reported to diagnose cytomegalovirus status with high specificity and sensitivity. A further reported finding was that TCR beta sequences accurately predicted the HLA-A and HLA-B alleles for most subjects in the first cohort.

The library was produced with the immunoSEQ multiplex PCR assay. For the multiplex PCR, a mixture combining 60 forward primers for TCR Vbeta segments and 13 reverse primers for TCR Jbeta segments was used. Amplification of the CDR3 region of rearranged TCR beta genes was performed with a multiplex PCR assay on genomic DNA. The amplified TCR beta libraries were sequenced on the Illumina HiSeq System as 87-base-pair reads. As for the original processing: In a later analysis, some 80 million unique TCR beta chains were counted across the 500 to 850 repertoires, and about 9.9 million of these chains were shared by at least two donors. To remove PCR and sequencing errors, raw reads were error-corrected and collapsed into unique sequences using a nearest-neighbor algorithm that merged closely related sequences. To assign V, D and J gene segments, CDR3 sequences were aligned to IMGT reference sequences. For a sequence to be retained, a match of at least six nucleotides was required to both a V gene segment and a J gene segment. A rearrangement counted as productive if the CDR3 had no stop codons and remained in frame with V and J, and every other rearrangement counted as non-productive. Following IMGT convention, CDR3 was defined as the stretch from the second conserved V-encoded cysteine up to the conserved J-encoded phenylalanine. In an earlier analysis of 587 of the donors, sequences lacking an unambiguous match to a single V gene segment were excluded. In an earlier analysis of several hundred of the donors, a V segment was called functional when productive rearrangements were above 56.7%, and segregating when the standard deviation between donors exceeded 5%. A statistical classification framework was built for diagnosing cytomegalovirus status from the catalog of TCR beta chain sequences. A later analysis assigned V and J genes by comparing TCR nucleotide sequences with IMGT/GENE-DB human TR gene sequences. The TCRdist pipeline was used in a later analysis to assign CDR3 sequences and most-parsimonious VDJ recombination scenarios. In a later analysis, every TCR beta chain was defined by the combination of its CDR3 amino acid sequence and its V-gene family, and reads without a unique V-gene family were dropped. To address suspected cross-contamination and a sequencing artifact, a later analysis removed roughly 580 highly shared, low-generation-probability nucleotide sequences. For each public chain, a later analysis derived a clonal expansion index from normalized ranks of inferred template counts within each repertoire. In a later analysis, generation probabilities were computed with a VDJ recombination model fitted to out-of-frame rearrangements, and the resulting probabilities were checked against IGoR. Hypergeometric tests were used in a later analysis to score TCR-TCR, TCR-HLA and TCR-CMV co-occurrence, with a repertoire-size bias correction applied to the TCR pairs. To estimate false discovery rates, a later analysis permuted the HLA or CMV assignments 20 times. In a later analysis, co-occurring TCRs were grouped using DBSCAN, with TCRdist sequence similarity added in when clustering inside HLA-allele-positive subsets. Repertoires with fewer than 30,000 or more than 120,000 public chains were left out of co-occurrence clustering, as were four to six repertoires with anomalous nucleotide sharing. Sourced from immuneACCESS, this table was stored by TCRdb with only in-frame sequences that have V and J called. A share of the clones is absent; for the studies checked, an unresolved V gene accounts for under half, and the remainder has no known explanation. For V, J and clone size, that table is used; D and trimming come from the DNA. This sample holds approximately 150,000 clones; roughly three quarters were observed only once. Around 2.9% of the sample is taken by the ten largest.

The cohort comprised more than 550 healthy bone marrow donors. All cohort members were sampled while nominally healthy, although unrecorded immune exposures were likely present. The donor was CMV seronegative and belonged to the group of around 350 seronegative cohort members. A peripheral blood sample was collected from each donor, and TCR beta sequencing was performed on peripheral blood mononuclear cells. The Qiagen DNeasy Blood Extraction Kit was used to extract genomic DNA from the blood cell samples. This receptor was identified in a female donor in good health and CMV-seronegative. The sequencing sample was made of PBMCs.

The nucleotides read TGTGCCAGCAGCTTCCCCGGAGGGGATATTGAGCAGTTCTTC. It specifies CASSFPGGDIEQFF. This chain joins TRBV7-9 to TRBJ2-1, with TRBD2 tentatively as D gene (6 bases match). Sequences SEHNR (CDR1) and FQNEAQ (CDR2) are obtained from the germline V gene (reference sequence). The CDR3 runs 14 amino acids, cysteine and phenylalanine included. Here the CDR3 DNA is all that survives: 42 bases in frame from base 1. V lost 3 bases and J lost 9 bases; the stretch between them is 15 bases long.